The 12 T cell receptor beta chains in this list originate from one sample, sequenced in a study of PD-1 blockade in classical Hodgkin lymphoma (TCRdb year 2020). The time point label of this sample denotes: newly diagnosed, previously untreated cHL patient sample. A Miltenyi CD4+ T cell isolation kit was used for magnetic negative selection to purify CD4+ T cells from thawed PBMCs. Libraries were prepared through the immunoSEQ multiplex PCR assay. TCRdb took over this immuneACCESS table, retaining in-frame rearrangements with V and J assigned. Such tables are incomplete; in checked studies, under half of the missing clones stem from an unresolved V gene, and the remainder is unexplained. The table for this sample lists about 20,000 clones; 89% of them were counted only once. The ten largest account for more than 0.2% of the sample. Material: CD4+ T cells from blood. These receptor sequences come from a human donor with classical Hodgkin lymphoma.

The chain carries TRBV6-5 and TRBJ1-6; D unresolved. The CDR3 sequence is 15 residues long. The germline V gene has CDR1 MNHEY and CDR2 SVGAGI. V was shortened by 0 bases and J by 2 bases, with 5 bases between the two germline ends. The CDR3 loop reads CASSYSHPYNSPLHF. CDR3 nucleotides: TGTGCCAGCAGTTACTCGCACCCCTATAATTCACCCCTCCACTTT.

The CDR3 sequence is CASSHRVIGEQYF. The CDR3 coding sequence is TGTGCCAGCAGCCATCGGGTGATCGGCGAGCAGTACTTC. The chain uses TRBV14 and TRBJ2-7; D is unclear. Trimming cost V 3 bases and J 6 bases, with 12 bases left between them. CDR1 is SGHDN and CDR2 is FVKESK in the germline V gene. The CDR3 loop spans 13 amino acids.

Here the CDR3 reads CASRTSSGLRETQYF. Written as DNA, the CDR3 is TGTGCCAGTCGGACTAGTAGTGGTTTGCGGGAGACCCAGTACTTC. The rearrangement links TRBV7-2 to TRBJ2-5, with 7 bases aligning to TRBD2. The V gene's germline CDR1 is SGHTA and CDR2 FQGNSA. CDR3 length equals 15 residues. V was clipped by 9 bases and J by 5 bases; unmatched bases: 15.

The V gene is TRBV19, the J gene TRBJ1-2; 7 bases are shared with TRBD1. J gave up 8 bases and V 6 bases, and 9 bases lay outside the gene matches. The germline gives CDR1 LNHDA, CDR2 SQIVND (reference sequence). There are 13 residues in the CDR3. DNA for the CDR3: TGTGCCAGTAGCCGAACAGGGGATAGCGGCTACACCTTC. It codes for CASSRTGDSGYTF.

The chain combines TRBV5-4 with TRBJ1-2, with D perhaps matching TRBD1 (6 bases). This CDR3 contains 13 residues. Germline CDR1 is SGHNT and CDR2 is YYREEE (reference sequence). V was pared by 6 bases and J by 7 bases, with 16 bases between. In nucleotides, the CDR3 is TGTGCCAGCACTACTTGGGGGGCTGGTGGCTACACCTTC. Protein product: CASTTWGAGGYTF. Supplemented by reference TRBV5-4 and TRBJ1-2, the full variable domain reads ETGVTQSPTHLIKTRGQQVTLRCSSQSGHNTVSWYQQALGQGPQFIFQYYREEENGRGNFPPRFSGLQFPNYSSELNVNALELDDSALYLCASTTWGAGGYTFGSGTRLTVV.

The J gene is TRBJ2-7, the V gene TRBV4-1, with D maybe TRBD2 (5 bases). Germline assignment: CDR1 MGHRA and CDR2 YSYEKL. The CDR3 runs 15 residues. With 0 bases removed from V and 2 bases from J, the gap between germline ends came to 11 bases. In DNA, the CDR3 is TGCGCCAGCAGCCAAGAACCGGGGAGAGCCTACGAGCAGTACTTC. Protein sequence: CASSQEPGRAYEQYF.

This chain uses TRBV2 with TRBJ1-2; D remains ambiguous. This CDR3 is built from 11 residues. Per germline, CDR1 SNHLY and CDR2 FYNNEI. V was clipped by 4 bases and J by 3 bases, with 3 bases between them. Here the CDR3 DNA reads TGTGCCAGCAGTGGGCACTATGGCTACACCTTC. Its protein is CASSGHYGYTF.

The V call is TRBV30, the J call TRBJ2-1, with TRBD2 as a possible D gene (6 bases). Trimming took off 4 bases at V and 3 bases at J, with 10 bases between the two ends. CDR1 is GTSNPN, CDR2 SVGIG, per germline (reference sequence). The CDR3 contains 13 residues. The CDR3 DNA is TGTGCCTGGAACGCGGGATTCTACAATGAGCAGTTCTTC. Its protein is CAWNAGFYNEQFF.

This chain uses TRBV7-9 with TRBJ2-1; D not certain. Germline CDR1 reads SEHNR; CDR2 reads FQNEAQ (reference sequence). This CDR3 is 11 amino acids long. Trimming shortened V by 5 bases and J by 9 bases, and 8 bases separated the two germline ends. Here the CDR3 DNA reads TGTGCCAGCAGCGAGACCGGTGAGCAGTTCTTC. Its translation is CASSETGEQFF.

This chain connects TRBV5-6 to TRBJ2-7; 8 bases align to TRBD2. CDR3 length equals 15 residues. Germline lookup yields CDR1 SGHDT and CDR2 YYEEEE. Trimming cost V 9 bases and J 0 bases; bases outside gene matches: 11. CDR3 nucleotides: TGTGCCACTAACCCATGGGGACTAGTCTCCTACGAGCAGTACTTC. This sequence encodes CATNPWGLVSYEQYF.

As regards this clone: The junction and the germline gene differ at one end; a read error may be behind it. The chain recombines TRBV6-5 with TRBJ1-2; no clear D. In germline, CDR1 is MNHEY, CDR2 SVGAGI. The CDR3 contains 13 residues. As DNA, the CDR3 is TGCGCCAGCAGTGAGTCGCCGGACTATGGCTACACCTTC. Amino acid sequence: CASSESPDYGYTF.

The V and J genes are TRBV6-4 and TRBJ2-4, with 7 bases matching TRBD1. The CDR3 has 19 amino acids. With 3 bases clipped from V and 8 bases from J, the junction kept 22 bases outside the gene matches. Germline values: CDR1 MRHNA, CDR2 SNTAGT. This CDR3 is CASSDLAGGKLGPQDIQYF. In DNA form, the CDR3 reads TGTGCCAGCAGTGATTTGGCAGGGGGAAAATTGGGGCCCCAGGACATTCAGTACTTC.